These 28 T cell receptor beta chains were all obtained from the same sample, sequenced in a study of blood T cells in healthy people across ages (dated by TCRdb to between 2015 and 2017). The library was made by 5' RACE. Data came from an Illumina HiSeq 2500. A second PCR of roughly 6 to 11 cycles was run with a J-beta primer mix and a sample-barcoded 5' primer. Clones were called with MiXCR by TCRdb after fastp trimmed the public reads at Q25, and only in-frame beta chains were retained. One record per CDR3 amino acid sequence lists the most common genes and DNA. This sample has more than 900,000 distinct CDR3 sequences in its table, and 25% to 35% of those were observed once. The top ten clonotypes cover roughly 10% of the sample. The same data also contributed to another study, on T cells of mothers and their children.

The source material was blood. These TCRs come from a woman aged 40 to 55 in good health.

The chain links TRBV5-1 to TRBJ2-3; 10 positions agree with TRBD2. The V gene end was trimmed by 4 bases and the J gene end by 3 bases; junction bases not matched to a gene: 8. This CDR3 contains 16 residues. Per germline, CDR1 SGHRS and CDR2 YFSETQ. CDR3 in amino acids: CASSPQGAGGTDTQYF. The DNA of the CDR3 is TGCGCCAGCAGCCCCCAGGGAGCGGGGGGGACAGATACGCAGTATTTT.

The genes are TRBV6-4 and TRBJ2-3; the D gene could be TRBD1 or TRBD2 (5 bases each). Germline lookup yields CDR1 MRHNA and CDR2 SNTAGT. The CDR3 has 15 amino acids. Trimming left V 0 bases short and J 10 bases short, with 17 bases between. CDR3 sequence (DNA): TGTGCCAGCAGTGACTCGCCTTCACTGGGGGATGCGCAGTATTTT. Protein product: CASSDSPSLGDAQYF.

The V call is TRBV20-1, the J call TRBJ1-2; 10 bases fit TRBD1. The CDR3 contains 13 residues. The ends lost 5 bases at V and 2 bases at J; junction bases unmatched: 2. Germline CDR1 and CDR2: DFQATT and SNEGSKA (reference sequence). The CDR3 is CSAGTGVNYGYTF. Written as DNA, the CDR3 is TGCAGTGCTGGGACAGGGGTGAACTATGGCTACACCTTC.

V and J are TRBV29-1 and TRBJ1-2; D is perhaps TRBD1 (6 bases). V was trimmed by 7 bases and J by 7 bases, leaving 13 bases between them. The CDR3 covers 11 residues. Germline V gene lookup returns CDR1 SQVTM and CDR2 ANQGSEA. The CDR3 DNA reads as TGCAGCGAGGGGGGGGACCGTGGCTACACCTTC. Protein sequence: CSEGGDRGYTF.

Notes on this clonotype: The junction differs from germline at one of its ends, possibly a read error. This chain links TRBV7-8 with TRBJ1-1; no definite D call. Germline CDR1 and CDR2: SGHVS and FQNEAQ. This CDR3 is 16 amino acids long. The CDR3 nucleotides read TGTGCCAGCAGCTTCCAATCCGTACCTTCGAACACTGAAGCTTGCTTT. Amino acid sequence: CASSFQSVPSNTEACF.

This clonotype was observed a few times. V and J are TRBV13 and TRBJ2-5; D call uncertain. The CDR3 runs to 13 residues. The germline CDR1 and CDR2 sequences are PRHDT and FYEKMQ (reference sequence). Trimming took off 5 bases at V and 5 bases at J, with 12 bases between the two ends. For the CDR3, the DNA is TGTGCCAGCAGCCCCTACCCTCAGGAGACCCAGTACTTC. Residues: CASSPYPQETQYF.

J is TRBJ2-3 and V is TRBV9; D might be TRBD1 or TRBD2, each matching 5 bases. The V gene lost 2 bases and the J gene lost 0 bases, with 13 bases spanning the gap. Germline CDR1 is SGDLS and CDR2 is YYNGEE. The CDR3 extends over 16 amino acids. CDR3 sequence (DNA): TGTGCCAGCAGCGTCCTCCGGGACGCTAGCACAGATACGCAGTATTTT. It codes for CASSVLRDASTDTQYF.

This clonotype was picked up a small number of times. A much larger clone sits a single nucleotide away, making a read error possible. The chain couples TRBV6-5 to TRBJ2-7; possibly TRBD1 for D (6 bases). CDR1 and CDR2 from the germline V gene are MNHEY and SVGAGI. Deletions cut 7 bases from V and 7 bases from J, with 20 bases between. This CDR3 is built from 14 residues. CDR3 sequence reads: CASIDQTGSREQYF. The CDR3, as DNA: TGTGCCAGCATCGACCAGACAGGTTCCAGGGAGCAGTACTTC.

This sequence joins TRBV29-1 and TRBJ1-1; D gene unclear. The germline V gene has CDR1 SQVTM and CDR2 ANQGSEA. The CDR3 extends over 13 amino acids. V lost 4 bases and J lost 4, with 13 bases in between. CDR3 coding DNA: TGCAGCGTTGTCCGGGTCCTCAGCACTGAAGCTTTCTTT. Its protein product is CSVVRVLSTEAFF.

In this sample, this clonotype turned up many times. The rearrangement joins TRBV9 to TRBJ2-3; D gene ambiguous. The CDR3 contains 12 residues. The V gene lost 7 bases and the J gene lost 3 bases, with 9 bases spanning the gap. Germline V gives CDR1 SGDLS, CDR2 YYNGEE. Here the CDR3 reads CASGSGTDTQYF. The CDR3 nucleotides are TGTGCCAGCGGTAGTGGTACAGATACGCAGTATTTT.

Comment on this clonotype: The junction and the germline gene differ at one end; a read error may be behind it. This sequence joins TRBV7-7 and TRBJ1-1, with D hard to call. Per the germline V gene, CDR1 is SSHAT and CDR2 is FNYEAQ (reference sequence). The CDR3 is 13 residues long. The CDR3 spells CASNPLAGTEAFF. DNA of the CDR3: TGTGCTAGCAACCCACTGGCCGGGACTGAAGCTTTCTTT.

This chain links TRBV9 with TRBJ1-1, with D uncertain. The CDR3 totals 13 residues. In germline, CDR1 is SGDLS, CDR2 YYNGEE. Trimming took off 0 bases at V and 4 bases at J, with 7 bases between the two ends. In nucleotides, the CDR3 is TGTGCCAGCAGCGTAGCAGAGGGCACTGAAGCTTTCTTT. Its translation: CASSVAEGTEAFF.

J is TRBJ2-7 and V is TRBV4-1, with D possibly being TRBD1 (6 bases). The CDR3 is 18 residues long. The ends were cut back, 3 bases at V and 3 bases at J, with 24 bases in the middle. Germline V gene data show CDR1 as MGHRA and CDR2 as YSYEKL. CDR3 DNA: TGCGCCAGCAGCCAGGGGACATCGGTGGGGTTTTTAAGCTACGAGCAGTACTTC. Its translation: CASSQGTSVGFLSYEQYF.

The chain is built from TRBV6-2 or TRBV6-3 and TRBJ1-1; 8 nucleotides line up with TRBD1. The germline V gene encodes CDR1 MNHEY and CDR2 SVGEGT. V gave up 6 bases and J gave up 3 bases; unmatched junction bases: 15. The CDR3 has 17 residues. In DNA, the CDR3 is TGTGCCAGCAGACTCCTCCGGGACAGGATTTTCCACACTGAAGCTTTCTTT. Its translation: CASRLLRDRIFHTEAFF.

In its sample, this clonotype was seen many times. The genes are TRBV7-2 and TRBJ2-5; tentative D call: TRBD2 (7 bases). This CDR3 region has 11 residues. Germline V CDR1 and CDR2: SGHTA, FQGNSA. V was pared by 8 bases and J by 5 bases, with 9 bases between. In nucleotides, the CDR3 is TGTGCCAGCGAGGGGGGGGAGACCCAGTACTTC. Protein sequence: CASEGGETQYF. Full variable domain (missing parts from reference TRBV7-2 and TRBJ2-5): GAGVSQSPSNKVTEKGKDVELRCDPISGHTALYWYRQSLGQGLEFLIYFQGNSAPDKSGLPSDRFSAERTGGSVSTLTIQRTQQEDSAVYLCASEGGETQYFGPGTRLLVL.

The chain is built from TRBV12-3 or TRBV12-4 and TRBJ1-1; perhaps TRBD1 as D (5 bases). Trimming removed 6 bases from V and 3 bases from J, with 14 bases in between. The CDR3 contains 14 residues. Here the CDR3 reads CASRIQGVDTEAFF. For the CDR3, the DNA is TGTGCCAGCAGAATCCAGGGAGTGGACACTGAAGCTTTCTTT.

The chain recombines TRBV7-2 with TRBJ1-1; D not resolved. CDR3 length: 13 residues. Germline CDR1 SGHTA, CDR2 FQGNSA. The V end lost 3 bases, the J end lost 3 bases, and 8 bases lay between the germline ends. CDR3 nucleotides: TGTGCCAGCAGCTTTGACCCGGACACTGAAGCTTTCTTT. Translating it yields CASSFDPDTEAFF.

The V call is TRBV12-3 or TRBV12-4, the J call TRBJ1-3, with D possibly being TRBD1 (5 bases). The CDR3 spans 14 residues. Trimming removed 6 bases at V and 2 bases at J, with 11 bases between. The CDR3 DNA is TGTGCCAGCAGCGAACAGGTAGCTGGAAACACCATATATTTT. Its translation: CASSEQVAGNTIYF.

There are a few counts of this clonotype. This chain's CDR3 is CASSLVLAGASDTQYF. The DNA of the CDR3 is TGTGCCAGCAGCTTAGTACTAGCGGGGGCCTCAGATACGCAGTATTTT. The rearrangement links TRBV7-2 to TRBJ2-3; 11 nucleotides agree with TRBD2. CDR1 is SGHTA and CDR2 is FQGNSA in the germline V gene. This CDR3 has 16 amino acids. J lost 4 bases, V lost 1 base, and 4 bases had no gene match.

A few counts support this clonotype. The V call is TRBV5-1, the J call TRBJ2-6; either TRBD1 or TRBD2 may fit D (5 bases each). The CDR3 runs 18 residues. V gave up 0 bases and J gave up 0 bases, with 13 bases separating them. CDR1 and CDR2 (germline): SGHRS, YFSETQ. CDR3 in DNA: TGCGCCAGCAGCTTGGTCGGTGTGGGGACCTCTGGGGCCAACGTCCTGACTTTC. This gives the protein CASSLVGVGTSGANVLTF.

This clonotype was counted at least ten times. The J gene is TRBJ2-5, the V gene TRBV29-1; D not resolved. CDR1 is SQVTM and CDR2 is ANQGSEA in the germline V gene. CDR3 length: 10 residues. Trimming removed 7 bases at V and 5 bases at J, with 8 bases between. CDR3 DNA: TGCAGCGGTCTAGGGGAGACCCAGTACTTC. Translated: CSGLGETQYF.

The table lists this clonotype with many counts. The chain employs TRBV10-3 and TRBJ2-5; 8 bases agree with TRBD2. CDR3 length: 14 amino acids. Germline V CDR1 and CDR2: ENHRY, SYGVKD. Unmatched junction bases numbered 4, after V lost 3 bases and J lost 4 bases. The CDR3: CAISDAGGRETQYF. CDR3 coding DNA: TGTGCCATCAGTGACGCGGGGGGTAGAGAGACCCAGTACTTC.

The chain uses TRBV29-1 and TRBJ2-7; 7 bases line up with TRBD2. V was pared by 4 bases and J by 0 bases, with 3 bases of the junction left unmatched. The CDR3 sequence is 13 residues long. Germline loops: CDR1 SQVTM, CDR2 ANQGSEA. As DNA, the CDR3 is TGCAGCGTTGTCGGCGGGAGCTCCTACGAGCAGTACTTC. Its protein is CSVVGGSSYEQYF.

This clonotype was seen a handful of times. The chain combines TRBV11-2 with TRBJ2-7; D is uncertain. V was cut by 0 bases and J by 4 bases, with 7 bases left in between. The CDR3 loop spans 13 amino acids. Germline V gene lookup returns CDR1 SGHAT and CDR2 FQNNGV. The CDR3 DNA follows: TGTGCCAGCAGCTTAGATTTCCCATACGAGCAGTACTTC. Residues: CASSLDFPYEQYF.

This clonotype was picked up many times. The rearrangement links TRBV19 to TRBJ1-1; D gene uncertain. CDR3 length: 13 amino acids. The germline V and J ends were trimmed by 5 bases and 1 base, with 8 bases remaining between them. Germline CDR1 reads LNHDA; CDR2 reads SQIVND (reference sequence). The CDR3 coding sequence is TGTGCCAGTAGTCCACGGGCGAACACTGAAGCTTTCTTT. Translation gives CASSPRANTEAFF. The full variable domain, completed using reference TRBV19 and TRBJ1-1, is DGGITQSPKYLFRKEGQNVTLSCEQNLNHDAMYWYRQDPGQGLRLIYYSQIVNDFQKGDIAEGYSVSREKKESFPLTVTSAQKNPTAFYLCASSPRANTEAFFGQGTRLTVV.

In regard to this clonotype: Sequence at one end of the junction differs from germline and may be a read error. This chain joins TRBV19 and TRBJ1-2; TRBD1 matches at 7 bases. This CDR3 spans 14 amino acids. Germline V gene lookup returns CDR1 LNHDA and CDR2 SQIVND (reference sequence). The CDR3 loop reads CANSKTGMDYGYTF. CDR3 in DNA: TGTGCCAATAGTAAGACAGGGATGGACTATGGCTACACCTTC.

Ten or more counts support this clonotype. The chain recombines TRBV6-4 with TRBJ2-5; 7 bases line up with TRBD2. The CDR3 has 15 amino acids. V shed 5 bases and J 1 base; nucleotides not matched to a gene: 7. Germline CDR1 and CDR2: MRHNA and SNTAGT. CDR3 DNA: TGTGCCAGCAGTTCGATGGGGGGGACCCAAGAGACCCAGTACTTC. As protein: CASSSMGGTQETQYF.

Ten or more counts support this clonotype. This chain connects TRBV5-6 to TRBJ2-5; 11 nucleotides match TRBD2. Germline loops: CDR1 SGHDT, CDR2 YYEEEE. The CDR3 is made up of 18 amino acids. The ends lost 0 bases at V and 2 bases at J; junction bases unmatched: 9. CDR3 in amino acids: CASSLAPVGLAVQETQYF. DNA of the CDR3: TGTGCCAGCAGCTTGGCGCCGGTGGGACTAGCGGTTCAAGAGACCCAGTACTTC.